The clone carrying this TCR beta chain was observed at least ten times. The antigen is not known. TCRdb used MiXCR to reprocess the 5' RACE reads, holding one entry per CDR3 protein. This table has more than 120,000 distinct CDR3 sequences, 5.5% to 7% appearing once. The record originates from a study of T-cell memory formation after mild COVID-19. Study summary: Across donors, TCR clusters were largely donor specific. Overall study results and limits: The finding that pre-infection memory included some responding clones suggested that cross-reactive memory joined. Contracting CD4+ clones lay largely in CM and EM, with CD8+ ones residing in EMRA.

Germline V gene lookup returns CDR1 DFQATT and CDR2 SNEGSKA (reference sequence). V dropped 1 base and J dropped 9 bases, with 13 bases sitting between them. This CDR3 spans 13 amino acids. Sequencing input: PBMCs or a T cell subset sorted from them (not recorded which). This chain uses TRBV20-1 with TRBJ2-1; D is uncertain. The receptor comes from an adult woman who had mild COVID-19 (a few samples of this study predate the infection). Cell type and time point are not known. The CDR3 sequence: CSARVQSVGEQFF. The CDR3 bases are TGCAGTGCTAGAGTGCAGAGCGTTGGTGAGCAGTTCTTC.